Reported below is one T cell receptor (beta chain). The antigen remains undetermined. This entry comes from a study of cytomegalovirus exposure and HLA in healthy donors. Study conclusions and caveats: It was reported that the classifier diagnosed cytomegalovirus status with high specificity and sensitivity in both the original and validation cohorts. Several of the most significant clusters were apparently associated with common viral pathogens in a later analysis.

Germline V gene lookup returns CDR1 SGHVS and CDR2 FQNEAQ. CDR3 length equals 14 residues. The PCR used 60 Vbeta and 13 Jbeta primers. Using immunoSEQ multiplex PCR, the repertoire was profiled, and TCRdb retains in-frame clones only, with some absent. The table has some 90,000 clones, approximately 81% seen once. The chain combines TRBV7-8 with TRBJ2-5, with D possibly matching TRBD2 (6 bases). The DNA end favors TRBJ2-7, so the J call may be wrong. Source material: PBMCs. The TCR was taken from a woman aged 40 to 50 in good health and CMV-seronegative. The CDR3 is CASAEKRVTYEQYF. As DNA, the CDR3 is TGTGCCAGCGCTGAGAAGCGGGTGACCTACGAGCAGTACTTC.